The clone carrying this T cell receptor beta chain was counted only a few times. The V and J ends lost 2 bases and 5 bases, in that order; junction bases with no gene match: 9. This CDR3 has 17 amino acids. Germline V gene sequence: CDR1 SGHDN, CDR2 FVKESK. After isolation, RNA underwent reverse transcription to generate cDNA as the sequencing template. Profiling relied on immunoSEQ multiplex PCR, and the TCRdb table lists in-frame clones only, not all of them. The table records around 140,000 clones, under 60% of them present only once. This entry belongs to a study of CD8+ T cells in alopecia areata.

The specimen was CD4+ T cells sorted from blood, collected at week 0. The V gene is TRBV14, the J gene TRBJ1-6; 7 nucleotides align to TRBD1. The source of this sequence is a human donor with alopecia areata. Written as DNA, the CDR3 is TGTGCCAGCAGCCAAACGGAGGACAGGCGGAATAATTCACCCCTCCACTTT. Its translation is CASSQTEDRRNNSPLHF.